This T cell receptor beta chain was recorded in a study of blood T cell repertoires in COVID-19. Study as a whole: Italy, Spain and the United States were the sources of the convalescent and acute COVID-19 samples. T cells, B-cell-depleted T cells, or PBMCs provided the cDNA or gDNA that served as material.

The V segment lost 2 bases and the J segment 4 bases; nucleotides outside the gene matches: 6. Per germline, CDR1 SGHTA and CDR2 FQGTGA. This CDR3 has 15 amino acids. Per the authors' pipeline: Researchers report that nucleated cell counts were estimated from reference gene primer amplification. The protocol was immunoSEQ multiplex PCR, while the TCRdb copy is restricted to in-frame clones and leaves out a portion. That table supplies the V and J calls and clone size; D and trimming were determined from the DNA. This repertoire shows 310,000 or so clones, about nine tenths found once; its top ten account for about 2.2%.

The chain uses TRBV7-3 and TRBJ1-1; 8 nucleotides match TRBD1. The TCR originated in a woman in her 50s who had recovered from COVID-19. Sequencing was done on a sample of peripheral blood. The chain's CDR3 is CASSLQGARFTEAFF. The CDR3 DNA follows: TGTGCCAGCAGCTTACAGGGGGCGCGGTTCACTGAAGCTTTCTTT.